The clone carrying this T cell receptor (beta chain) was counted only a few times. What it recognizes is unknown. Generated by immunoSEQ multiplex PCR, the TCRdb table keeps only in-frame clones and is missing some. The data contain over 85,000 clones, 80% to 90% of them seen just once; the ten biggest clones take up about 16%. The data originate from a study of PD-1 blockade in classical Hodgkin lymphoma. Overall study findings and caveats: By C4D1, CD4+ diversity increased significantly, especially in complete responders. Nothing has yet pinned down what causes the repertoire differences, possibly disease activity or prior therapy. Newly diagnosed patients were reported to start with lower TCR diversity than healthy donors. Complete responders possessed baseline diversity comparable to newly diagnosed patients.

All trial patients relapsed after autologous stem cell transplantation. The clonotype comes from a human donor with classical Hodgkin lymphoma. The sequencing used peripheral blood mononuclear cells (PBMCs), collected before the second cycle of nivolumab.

Here the CDR3 DNA reads TGCAGCGTTGGCAGGGGGCAAACTGAGCAGTTCTTC. Translating gives CSVGRGQTEQFF. The J gene is TRBJ2-1, the V gene TRBV29-1; 8 bases are a match to TRBD1. J lost 9 bases, V lost 4 bases, and 5 bases had no gene match. CDR3 length: 12 amino acids. Germline V CDR1 and CDR2: SQVTM, ANQGSEA.